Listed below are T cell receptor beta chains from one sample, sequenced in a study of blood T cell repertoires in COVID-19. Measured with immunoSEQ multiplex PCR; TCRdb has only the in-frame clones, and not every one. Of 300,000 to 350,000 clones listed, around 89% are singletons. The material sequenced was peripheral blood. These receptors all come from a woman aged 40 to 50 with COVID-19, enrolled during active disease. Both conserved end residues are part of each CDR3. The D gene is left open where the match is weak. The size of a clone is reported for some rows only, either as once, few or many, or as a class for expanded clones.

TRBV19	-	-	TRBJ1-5	TGTGCCAGTAGTATCCCAGAATCGCAGCCCCAGCATTTT	CASSIPESQPQHF
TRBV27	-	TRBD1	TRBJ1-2	TGTGCCAGCAGAGGATGGATTCGCGGACAGGGTAACTATGGCTACACCTTC	CASRGWIRGQGNYGYTF
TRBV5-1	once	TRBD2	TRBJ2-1	TGCGCCAGCAGCTTGGTCCTAGCGGGGGGATACAATGAGCAGTTCTTC	CASSLVLAGGYNEQFF
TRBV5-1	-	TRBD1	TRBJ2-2	TGCGCCAGCAGCTTGGTCGGGACAGGGGCCGGGGAGCTGTTTTTT	CASSLVGTGAGELFF
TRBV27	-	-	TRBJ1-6	TGTGCCAGCAGTTTAGGCACCGAACGTTATTCACCCCTCCACTTT	CASSLGTERYSPLHF
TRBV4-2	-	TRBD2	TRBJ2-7	TGTGCCAGCAGCCCGAGGACTAGCGGATCCTACGAGCAGTACTTC	CASSPRTSGSYEQYF
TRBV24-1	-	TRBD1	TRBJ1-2	TGTGCCACCAGTGATCAAGGACAGGCTCCCTATGGCTACACCTTC	CATSDQGQAPYGYTF
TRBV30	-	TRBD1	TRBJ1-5	TGTGCCTGGAGTCGACAGACAGGGCTGGGTTTTTATAGCAATCAGCCCCAGCATTTT	CAWSRQTGLGFYSNQPQHF
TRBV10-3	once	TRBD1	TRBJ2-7	TGTGCCATCAGTGACCCAAAGGGGGCTCGGCAGACCTACGAGCAGTACTTC	CAISDPKGARQTYEQYF
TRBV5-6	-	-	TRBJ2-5	TGTGCCAGCAGCTTTGGCGACAGTAAAGAGACCCAGTACTTC	CASSFGDSKETQYF
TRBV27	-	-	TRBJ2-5	TGTGCCAGCAGTTCCTTACCGGGAACCAGAGAGACCCAGTACTTC	CASSSLPGTRETQYF
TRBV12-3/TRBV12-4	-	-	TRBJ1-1	TGTGCCAGCAGCCAAGGGGGAACTGAAGCTTTCTTT	CASSQGGTEAFF
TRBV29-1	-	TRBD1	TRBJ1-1	TGCAGCGTGGGACAGGGGGCATTATTCACTGAAGCTTTCTTT	CSVGQGALFTEAFF
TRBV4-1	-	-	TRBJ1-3	TGCGCCAGCAGCCAAGACCCACCCAGTTCTGGAAACACCATATATTTT	CASSQDPPSSGNTIYF
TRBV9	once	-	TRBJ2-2	TGTGCCAGCAGCGTTTCCGGGTCGTCGGCCGGGGAGCTGTTTTTT	CASSVSGSSAGELFF
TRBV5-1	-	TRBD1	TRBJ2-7	TGCGCCAGCAGCTCAGGGGACAGAAGATCCTACGAGCAGTACTTC	CASSSGDRRSYEQYF
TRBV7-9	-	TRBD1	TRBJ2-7	TGTGCCAGCAGCAGGGGGCCCTCCTACGAGCAGTACTTC	CASSRGPSYEQYF
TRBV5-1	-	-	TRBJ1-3	TGCGCCAGCAGCTTGGACAATGGAAACACCATATATTTT	CASSLDNGNTIYF
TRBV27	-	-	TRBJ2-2	TGTGCCAGCAGAAGGACACTGAACACCGGGGAGCTGTTTTTT	CASRRTLNTGELFF
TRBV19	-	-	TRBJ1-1	TGTGCCAGTAGTAGGGGGGGCAGTTCTTTTCGAACTGAAGCTTTCTTT	CASSRGGSSFRTEAFF
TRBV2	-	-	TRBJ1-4	TGTGCCAGCAGTGGCCTACACGGGACACCTAATGAAAAACTGTTTTTT	CASSGLHGTPNEKLFF
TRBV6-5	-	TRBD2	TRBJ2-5	TGTGCCAGCACTTCAACGGGGGGAAAAGAGACCCAGTACTTC	CASTSTGGKETQYF
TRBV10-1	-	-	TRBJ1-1	TGCGCCACCTCAGGAGCTCTACAGCGGAAAGCTTTCTTT	CATSGALQRKAFF
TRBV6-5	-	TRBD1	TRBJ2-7	TGTGCCAGCAGTTACTCCGGGACAGGGGGCGAGCAGTACTTC	CASSYSGTGGEQYF
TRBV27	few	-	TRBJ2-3	TGTGCCAGCAGTGCCGGGACTCCCAGGGCAGATACGCAGTATTTT	CASSAGTPRADTQYF
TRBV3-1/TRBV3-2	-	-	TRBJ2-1	TGTGCCAGCAGTGAGCAGGCCGGCTCCTACAATGAGCAGTTCTTC	CASSEQAGSYNEQFF
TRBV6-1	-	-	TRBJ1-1	TGTGCCAGCAGTGAAGACAGGTATACTGAAGCTTTCTTT	CASSEDRYTEAFF
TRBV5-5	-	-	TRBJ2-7	TGTGCCAGCAGCTGGAGTGAGGGGGCGGGATACGAGCAGTACTTC	CASSWSEGAGYEQYF
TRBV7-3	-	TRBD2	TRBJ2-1	TGTGCCAGCAGCTTAGAGTCTAGCGGGAGTAATCGGAATGAGCAGTTCTTC	CASSLESSGSNRNEQFF
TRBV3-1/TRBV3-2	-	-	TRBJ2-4	TGTGCCAGCAGCCCCTTTAGGGAAGCGGACATTCAGTACTTC	CASSPFREADIQYF
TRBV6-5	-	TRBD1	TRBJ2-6	TGTGCCAGCAGTTACTCAGAGGGGGCCTTCGCCAACGTCCTGACTTTC	CASSYSEGAFANVLTF
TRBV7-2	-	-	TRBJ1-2	TGTGCCAGCAGCTTAACGGCTAACTATGGCTACACCTTC	CASSLTANYGYTF